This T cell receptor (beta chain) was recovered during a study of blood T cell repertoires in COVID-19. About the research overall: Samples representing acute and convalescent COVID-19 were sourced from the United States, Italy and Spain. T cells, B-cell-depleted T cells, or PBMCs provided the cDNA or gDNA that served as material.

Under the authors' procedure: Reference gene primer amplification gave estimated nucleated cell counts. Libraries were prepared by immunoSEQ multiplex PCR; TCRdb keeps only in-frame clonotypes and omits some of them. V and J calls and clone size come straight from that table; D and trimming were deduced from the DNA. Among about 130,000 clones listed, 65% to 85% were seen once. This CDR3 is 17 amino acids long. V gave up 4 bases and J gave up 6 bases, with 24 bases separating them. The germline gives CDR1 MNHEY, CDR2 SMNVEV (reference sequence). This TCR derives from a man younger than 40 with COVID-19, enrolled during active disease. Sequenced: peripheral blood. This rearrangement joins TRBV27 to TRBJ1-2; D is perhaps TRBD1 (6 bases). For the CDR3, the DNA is TGTGCCAGCAGTTCAACCAGGGGCCTCATAGGAATTGATGGCTACACCTTC. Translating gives CASSSTRGLIGIDGYTF.